These T cell receptor beta chains were read from a single sample in a study of blood T cell repertoires in COVID-19. Clones were read by immunoSEQ multiplex PCR, and TCRdb kept only the in-frame ones, dropping some. This sample carries 250,000 to 300,000 clones, approximately 91% of them seen once, and the ten largest clones take 2.3%. Sequencing input: PBMCs or T cells enriched from blood (not recorded which). Receptor source: a woman in her forties with acute COVID-19. Both conserved end residues are part of each CDR3. Each record gives: V gene, J gene, CDR3 protein.

TRBV6-2/TRBV6-3,TRBJ2-7,CASSSGIPGQGYEQYF
TRBV7-2,TRBJ2-1,CASSLAFQGNEQFF
TRBV19,TRBJ1-1,CASSMVPGVNTEAFF
TRBV7-9,TRBJ1-4,CASSEGEKLFF
TRBV2,TRBJ2-7,CASSVRGGGEQYF
TRBV5-1,TRBJ2-1,CASSLSLAVTYNEQFF
TRBV12-5,TRBJ2-7,CASGLPRAGGGWQYF
TRBV19,TRBJ1-2,CASSSGTGLYGYTF
TRBV9,TRBJ2-1,CASSVGIGANEQFF
TRBV10-3,TRBJ2-7,CAIGQGSSYEQYF
TRBV3-1/TRBV3-2,TRBJ1-1,CASGRVSPNTEAFF
TRBV5-1,TRBJ1-3,CASSLTGPGNTIYF
TRBV5-8,TRBJ2-1,CASSSGTSGTNEQFF
TRBV24-1,TRBJ2-1,CATSEASGTLNEQFF
TRBV7-9,TRBJ2-7,CASSKVPGLGSHEQYF
TRBV5-1,TRBJ2-5,CASSAVDPPLRDETQYF
TRBV9,TRBJ2-2,CASSVDGSGTGELFF
TRBV6-5,TRBJ2-5,CASSLRILEGTQYF
TRBV30,TRBJ2-3,CAWSVLDRDGDTQYF
TRBV25-1,TRBJ2-7,CATKWGVIGDEQYF
TRBV5-1,TRBJ2-4,CASSETGIGIQYF
TRBV30,TRBJ1-5,CAWSGQGDQPQHF
TRBV7-9,TRBJ2-1,CASSLTGGTYNEQFF
TRBV29-1,TRBJ2-3,CSSGLAGFSTDTQYF
TRBV30,TRBJ1-2,CAWSPRDTYGYTF
TRBV9,TRBJ1-5,CASSQDSDQPQHF
TRBV7-6,TRBJ2-7,CASSRGAGTGDSYEQYF
TRBV30,TRBJ1-1,CAWSNRGTEAFF
TRBV11-1,TRBJ2-3,CASSLVDTGTDTQYF
TRBV27,TRBJ1-1,CASSPLGAKGTEAFF
TRBV7-2,TRBJ2-1,CASSLARGNWGFEQFF
TRBV7-2,TRBJ1-6,CASSLVTGLNSPLHF
TRBV5-5,TRBJ1-1,CASSLGQQGRVMNTEAFF
TRBV7-6,TRBJ1-5,CASSLEGKEGPQHF